The 7 T cell receptor beta chains given below trace back to one sample, sequenced in a study of blood T cell repertoires in COVID-19. Repertoires were generated with immunoSEQ multiplex PCR, while TCRdb's copy carries only in-frame clones and drops some. The table shows approximately 140,000 clones, with 85% to 90% occurring only once. The specimen sequenced was peripheral blood. These receptors were obtained from a man between 65 and 85 years old with active COVID-19.

J is TRBJ2-2 and V is TRBV5-1; 8 nucleotides align to TRBD1. The length of the CDR3 is 13 residues. V was clipped by 10 bases and J by 1 base; unmatched bases: 3. Germline V gene data show CDR1 as SGHRS and CDR2 as YFSETQ. CDR3 residues: CACDRGNTGELFF. In DNA form, the CDR3 reads TGCGCCTGCGACAGGGGGAACACCGGGGAGCTGTTTTTT. The entire variable domain, with the rest obtained from reference TRBV5-1 and TRBJ2-2, is as follows: KAGVTQTPRYLIKTRGQQVTLSCSPISGHRSVSWYQQTPGQGLQFLFEYFSETQRNKGNFPGRFSGRQFSNSRSEMNVSTLELGDSALYLCACDRGNTGELFFGEGSRLTVL.

The chain uses TRBV6-6 and TRBJ2-5; perhaps TRBD1 as D (6 bases). V lost 6 bases and J lost 1, with 15 bases in between. In germline, CDR1 is MNHNY, CDR2 SVGAGI (reference sequence). There are 15 residues in the CDR3. The CDR3 DNA follows: TGTGCCAGCAGCACAAGGACAGCAGTCCAAGAGACCCAGTACTTC. Residues: CASSTRTAVQETQYF.

The J gene is TRBJ2-7, the V gene TRBV7-9; D unresolved. This CDR3 contains 14 residues. Per germline, CDR1 SEHNR and CDR2 FQNEAQ (reference sequence). V dropped 2 bases and J dropped 4 bases, with 12 bases sitting between them. The CDR3 coding sequence is TGTGCCAGCAGCTTAATCGGTCTTGATTACGAGCAGTACTTC. Encoded protein: CASSLIGLDYEQYF.

V gene TRBV10-3 combines with J gene TRBJ2-7; D is possibly TRBD1 (5 bases). The ends were cut back, 2 bases at V and 5 bases at J, with 13 bases in the middle. CDR1 is ENHRY, CDR2 SYGVKD, per germline. The CDR3 runs to 14 residues. The CDR3 spells CAISEGKGYHEQYF. The CDR3 DNA is TGTGCCATCAGTGAGGGTAAGGGGTACCACGAGCAGTACTTC.

The chain couples TRBV3-1 (or the pseudogene TRBV3-2) to TRBJ1-3; 8 positions agree with TRBD1. CDR1 and CDR2 (germline): LGHDT, YNNKEL (reference sequence). The CDR3 has 15 amino acids. Unmatched junction bases numbered 9, after V lost 8 bases and J lost 3 bases. The CDR3 reads CASRELDRDGNTIYF. In DNA, the CDR3 is TGTGCCAGCCGGGAGTTGGACAGGGATGGAAACACCATATATTTT.

The genes are TRBV7-9 and TRBJ2-1, with TRBD1 identical over 7 bases. V lost 5 bases and J lost 5; bases outside the gene matches: 6. There are 14 residues in the CDR3. Germline assignment: CDR1 SEHNR and CDR2 FQNEAQ (reference sequence). The DNA for the CDR3 is TGTGCCAGCAGCCCCTGGGACAGTGACAATGAGCAGTTCTTC. It yields the protein CASSPWDSDNEQFF.

V is TRBV2 and J is TRBJ1-1, with 8 bases lining up with TRBD1. Per germline, CDR1 SNHLY and CDR2 FYNNEI. J lost 6 bases, V lost 7 bases, and 7 bases had no gene match. The CDR3 runs 13 residues. The chain's CDR3 is CASTLGQGSEAFF. The CDR3 region has the DNA TGTGCCAGCACCCTCGGACAGGGCTCTGAAGCTTTCTTT.